Below are 25 T cell receptor beta chains sequenced from a single sample in a study of persistence of HIV-infected CD4 T cells. The antigens for these receptors are not known. This was the immunoSEQ version 4 assay in survey mode. Repertoires were generated with immunoSEQ multiplex PCR, while TCRdb's copy carries only in-frame clones and drops some. Among tens of thousands of clones listed, 82% were seen once. The stimulus was an HIV-1 Gag 15-mer peptide pool, about 1 ug/peptide/mL. CD40L/CD69 double-negative CD45RO-high memory CD4+ T cells were collected. The sequencing used CD4+ T cells sorted from PBMCs after roughly 18-hour stimulation, collected from a patient who received antiretroviral therapy. The receptors here all came from an adult woman with HIV who was CMV-seropositive.

V is TRBV21-1 and J is TRBJ2-5; the table calls TRBD1, which could not be checked here. TRBV21-1 is classified as a pseudogene. The CDR3 is 17 amino acids. Here the CDR3 reads CASSARNRVSGQETQYF. Here the CDR3 DNA reads TGTGCCAGCAGCGCGAGAAACAGGGTCTCTGGGCAAGAGACCCAGTACTTC.

The J gene is TRBJ2-3, the V gene TRBV3-1 (or the pseudogene TRBV3-2), with a possible D match to TRBD2 (7 bases). Trimming removed 1 base from V and 6 bases from J, with 14 bases in between. CDR3 length equals 15 residues. Looked up from germline, CDR1 is LGHDT and CDR2 is YNNKEL (reference sequence). CDR3 in DNA: TGTGCCAGCAGCCAAGGGGGAGGGGGAGTGGATACGCAGTATTTT. Protein: CASSQGGGGVDTQYF.

CDR3 sequence (DNA): TGTGCCAGCAGCCCCCAGGTTGGCGGTTCCTACGAGCAGTACTTC. It is translated as CASSPQVGGSYEQYF. V is TRBV3-1 (or the pseudogene TRBV3-2) and J is TRBJ2-7; D unresolved. CDR3 size: 15 residues. Germline CDR1 and CDR2: LGHDT and YNNKEL (reference sequence). V lost 4 bases, J lost 1 base, and 14 bases lay in between.

The chain has TRBV7-8 and TRBJ1-2; 8 bases line up with TRBD1. CDR3 length equals 17 residues. Germline-derived CDR1 and CDR2 are SGHVS and FQNEAQ. Germline trimming cut 1 base from V and 4 bases from J; bases unmatched to any gene: 11. The CDR3 DNA is TGTGCCAGCAGCTTAGGCTATAGACAGGGGTTCGGCTATGGCTACACCTTC. It specifies CASSLGYRQGFGYGYTF.

This chain uses TRBV7-2 with TRBJ1-2; D is unclear. V lost 3 bases and J lost 7, with 18 bases in between. The germline CDR1 and CDR2 sequences are SGHTA and FQGNSA. The CDR3 length is 15 residues. CDR3 sequence reads: CASSFNPRPTGGYTF. The CDR3 nucleotides are TGTGCCAGCAGCTTCAACCCCCGGCCCACGGGTGGCTACACCTTC.

This clone was found a few times. The chain uses TRBV5-1 and TRBJ2-4, with 8 bases matching TRBD1. Germline loops: CDR1 SGHRS, CDR2 YFSETQ. V trimming: 4 bases; J trimming: 1 base; junction bases outside the gene matches: 10. The CDR3 length is 17 residues. The CDR3 here is CASSPQTGAGAKNIQYF. In DNA, the CDR3 is TGCGCCAGCAGCCCACAGACAGGGGCTGGGGCCAAAAACATTCAGTACTTC.

CDR3 amino acids: CSASQQGAGELFF. As DNA, the CDR3 is TGCAGTGCTAGTCAGCAGGGGGCCGGGGAGCTGTTTTTT. The chain combines TRBV20-1 with TRBJ2-2; 7 nucleotides line up with TRBD1. Germline trimming cut 3 bases from V and 6 bases from J; bases unmatched to any gene: 4. The germline V gene encodes CDR1 DFQATT and CDR2 SNEGSKA (reference sequence). The CDR3 is 13 amino acids.

This chain links TRBV2 with TRBJ1-6; 7 bases align to TRBD1. The J segment lost 7 bases and the V segment lost 5 bases, leaving 11 bases of the junction unmatched. Per the germline V gene, CDR1 is SNHLY and CDR2 is FYNNEI. The CDR3 runs 16 residues. The CDR3 is CASSPTGTAKNSPLHF. As DNA, the CDR3 is TGTGCCAGCAGTCCTACCGGGACAGCTAAGAATTCACCCCTCCACTTT. Full variable domain (missing parts from reference TRBV2 and TRBJ1-6): EPEVTQTPSHQVTQMGQEVILRCVPISNHLYFYWYRQILGQKVEFLVSFYNNEISEKSEIFDDQFSVERPDGSNFTLKIRSTKLEDSAMYFCASSPTGTAKNSPLHFGNGTRLTVT.

With regard to this clone: Mismatch with germline at one junction end may stem from a read error. V and J are TRBV3-1 (or the pseudogene TRBV3-2) and TRBJ2-7, with D possibly TRBD2 on 6 matching bases. This CDR3 is built from 14 residues. Germline V gene data show CDR1 as LGHDT and CDR2 as YNNKEL (reference sequence). For the CDR3, the DNA is TGTGCCACCAGCCAAGATGTCCGCGGGAATCAGCCGTACTTC. Translation gives CATSQDVRGNQPYF.

The chain has TRBV5-4 and TRBJ2-6, with D unclear. Trimming pared 1 base from V and 6 bases from J, leaving 2 bases between. CDR3 size: 12 residues. The V gene's germline CDR1 is SGHNT and CDR2 YYREEE (reference sequence). CDR3 DNA: TGTGCCAGCAGCTTGTCGGCCAACGTCCTGACTTTC. This sequence encodes CASSLSANVLTF. Together with reference TRBV5-4 and TRBJ2-6, the CDR3 gives the full variable domain: ETGVTQSPTHLIKTRGQQVTLRCSSQSGHNTVSWYQQALGQGPQFIFQYYREEENGRGNFPPRFSGLQFPNYSSELNVNALELDDSALYLCASSLSANVLTFGAGSRLTVL.

In its sample, this clone was seen a few times. This chain connects TRBV18 to TRBJ2-1, with TRBD2 identical over 9 bases. This CDR3 has 15 amino acids. Trimming at V came to 6 bases and at J to 0 bases, leaving 3 bases not matched to a gene. CDR1 is KGHSH and CDR2 is LQKENI in the germline V gene. The CDR3 loop reads CASSRGGSSYNEQFF. CDR3 in DNA: TGTGCCAGCTCGCGGGGGGGTAGCTCCTACAATGAGCAGTTCTTC. The variable domain in full, completed from reference TRBV18 and TRBJ2-1, reads NAGVMQNPRHLVRRRGQEARLRCSPMKGHSHVYWYRQLPEEGLKFMVYLQKENIIDESGMPKERFSAEFPKEGPSILRIQQVVRGDSAAYFCASSRGGSSYNEQFFGPGTRLTVL.

The chain combines TRBV18 with TRBJ2-2, with a tentative D call TRBD1 (6 bases). CDR3 length: 15 amino acids. CDR1 is KGHSH and CDR2 is LQKENI in the germline V gene. The V end lost 6 bases, the J end lost 8 bases, and 19 bases lay between the germline ends. CDR3 DNA: TGTGCCAGCTCCCACGGACAGCCTAAGTCTGGGGAGCTGTTTTTT. Residues: CASSHGQPKSGELFF.

V is TRBV24-1 and J is TRBJ1-2, with no clear D. The CDR3 spans 11 residues. V was cut by 3 bases and J by 9 bases, with 7 bases left in between. Germline CDR1 is KGHDR and CDR2 is SFDVKD. In DNA, the CDR3 is TGTGCCACCAGTGATCATGATAGCTACACCTTC. Protein: CATSDHDSYTF.

This clone was seen more than once but under ten times. This chain uses TRBV18 with TRBJ2-7, with TRBD2 as a possible D gene (6 bases). The V end lost 5 bases, the J end lost 7 bases, and 27 bases lay between the germline ends. Germline CDR1 KGHSH, CDR2 LQKENI. The CDR3 consists of 17 residues. The CDR3 nucleotides read TGTGCCAGCTCATATGAGGGCGCGGGGCCTATCGCAGGAGAGCAGTACTTC. It translates to CASSYEGAGPIAGEQYF.

This clone has only a few counts. The rearrangement joins TRBV28 to TRBJ2-3; 11 positions match TRBD2. There are 20 residues in the CDR3. J was trimmed by 6 bases and V by 1 base; bases with no gene match: 18. In germline, CDR1 is MDHEN, CDR2 SYDVKM. The CDR3 is CASSLFLRGLAGGPRDTQYF. CDR3 nucleotides: TGTGCCAGCAGTTTATTTCTACGGGGGTTAGCGGGAGGGCCGAGGGATACGCAGTATTTT.

This clone was counted a few times. The CDR3 region is CASSLGTGSGQPQHF. CDR3 sequence (DNA): TGTGCCAGCAGTTTAGGGACAGGGTCGGGTCAGCCCCAGCATTTT. V gene TRBV28 combines with J gene TRBJ1-5; the match to TRBD1 covers 9 bases. V shed 2 bases and J 6 bases; nucleotides not matched to a gene: 5. The CDR3 extends over 15 amino acids. CDR1 and CDR2 (germline): MDHEN, SYDVKM.

The CDR3 sequence is CASSPPLGVNGYTF. DNA of the CDR3: TGTGCCAGCAGTCCCCCGTTGGGGGTAAATGGCTACACCTTC. The chain links TRBV28 to TRBJ1-2; tentatively, D is TRBD1 (5 bases). The CDR3 has 14 residues. Trimming took 5 bases from V and 6 from J, leaving 16 bases between them. Germline CDR1 and CDR2: MDHEN and SYDVKM.

V usage is TRBV6-5 and J usage is TRBJ1-1; 8 bases are a match to TRBD1. Germline CDR1 and CDR2: MNHEY and SVGAGI. The CDR3 runs 15 residues. The J segment lost 3 bases and the V segment lost 6 bases, leaving 9 bases of the junction unmatched. The CDR3 coding sequence is TGTGCCAGCAGACGATCAGGGGGCGGGGACACTGAAGCTTTCTTT. Amino acid sequence: CASRRSGGGDTEAFF.

This clone was observed a few times. This chain connects TRBV27 to TRBJ1-2; 8 bases agree with TRBD1. The CDR3 runs 15 residues. The V gene end was trimmed by 5 bases and the J gene end by 6 bases; junction bases not matched to a gene: 11. Germline lookup yields CDR1 MNHEY and CDR2 SMNVEV (reference sequence). CDR3 in DNA: TGTGCCAGCAGTACTCGGACAGGGACGGGTAATGGCTACACCTTC. It is translated as CASSTRTGTGNGYTF.

The rearrangement uses TRBV5-4 and TRBJ1-2; D is ambiguous. The CDR3 covers 14 residues. Between the trimmed V and J ends, which lost 4 bases and 13 bases, there was a span of 23 bases. Germline CDR1 reads SGHNT; CDR2 reads YYREEE (reference sequence). CDR3 in DNA: TGTGCCAGCAGCCCAGGCACAGTACAAGCCTCTCGCACCTTC. Translating it yields CASSPGTVQASRTF.

This sequence joins TRBV20-1 and TRBJ2-1, with TRBD1 as a possible D gene (5 bases). The germline V and J ends were trimmed by 4 bases and 12 bases, with 13 bases remaining between them. Germline CDR1 is DFQATT and CDR2 is SNEGSKA (reference sequence). The CDR3 has 11 amino acids. The CDR3 region has the DNA TGCAGTGCTACAGACAGTTACGGGCAGTTCTTC. This codes for CSATDSYGQFF.

The chain carries TRBV30 and TRBJ2-7; D may match TRBD1 or TRBD2 (7 bases each). Looked up from germline, CDR1 is GTSNPN and CDR2 is SVGIG (reference sequence). The CDR3 is 13 amino acids. V lost 4 bases and J lost 2, with 12 bases in between. CDR3 loop: CAWKGAGAYEQYF. The CDR3 bases are TGTGCCTGGAAGGGGGCGGGGGCCTACGAGCAGTACTTC.

The chain has TRBV3-1 (or the pseudogene TRBV3-2) and TRBJ2-4; 14 nucleotides match TRBD2. With V trimmed by 3 bases and J by 5 bases, 12 bases remained unmatched. CDR3 length: 19 amino acids. Germline CDR1 reads LGHDT; CDR2 reads YNNKEL (reference sequence). The CDR3 DNA reads TGTGCCAGCAGCCAGTACGGGACTAGCGGGAGAGGGTGGGAAAACATTCAGTACTTC. Amino acid sequence: CASSQYGTSGRGWENIQYF.

J is TRBJ1-1 and V is TRBV5-1; 7 nucleotides line up with TRBD1. The germline V gene has CDR1 SGHRS and CDR2 YFSETQ. Germline trimming cut 1 base from V and 4 bases from J; bases unmatched to any gene: 10. The CDR3 has 16 amino acids. In DNA, the CDR3 is TGCGCCAGCAGCTTGAGCGCCGCAGGGGGGGGCACTGAAGCTTTCTTT. It encodes CASSLSAAGGGTEAFF.

This clone was observed a few times. The genes are TRBV2 and TRBJ1-4, with D perhaps TRBD1 (5 bases). Trimming shortened V by 8 bases and J by 6 bases, and 16 bases separated the two germline ends. This CDR3 has 14 amino acids. Looked up from germline, CDR1 is SNHLY and CDR2 is FYNNEI. The CDR3 protein is CASGGGVLDEKLFF. In DNA, the CDR3 is TGTGCCAGCGGGGGAGGGGTTTTAGATGAAAAACTGTTTTTT.